The entry below describes one TCR beta chain. Trimming took 3 bases from V and 2 from J; bases not matched to a gene: 9. The CDR3 has 17 amino acids. Germline V gene data show CDR1 as SEHNR and CDR2 as FQNEAQ (reference sequence). Genomic DNA templated the TCR beta VDJ and CDR3 profiling. Each CDR3 protein gets one entry after TCRdb re-called the reads with MiXCR. This sample has 200,000 or so distinct CDR3 sequences, with 64% found just once. These data come from a study of CD8+CD57+ T cells in acquired aplastic anemia. The sequenced sample consisted of sorted CD4+, CD8+, or CD8+CD57+ T cells (not recorded which) from PBMCs. The chain is built from TRBV7-9 and TRBJ2-2; 7 nucleotides agree with TRBD1. This receptor was taken from a human donor with severe aplastic anemia or a healthy control (not recorded which). CDR3 in DNA: TGTGCCAGCAGCTTGGATTGGACAGGCGGAAACACCGGGGAGCTGTTTTTT. Translating gives CASSLDWTGGNTGELFF.